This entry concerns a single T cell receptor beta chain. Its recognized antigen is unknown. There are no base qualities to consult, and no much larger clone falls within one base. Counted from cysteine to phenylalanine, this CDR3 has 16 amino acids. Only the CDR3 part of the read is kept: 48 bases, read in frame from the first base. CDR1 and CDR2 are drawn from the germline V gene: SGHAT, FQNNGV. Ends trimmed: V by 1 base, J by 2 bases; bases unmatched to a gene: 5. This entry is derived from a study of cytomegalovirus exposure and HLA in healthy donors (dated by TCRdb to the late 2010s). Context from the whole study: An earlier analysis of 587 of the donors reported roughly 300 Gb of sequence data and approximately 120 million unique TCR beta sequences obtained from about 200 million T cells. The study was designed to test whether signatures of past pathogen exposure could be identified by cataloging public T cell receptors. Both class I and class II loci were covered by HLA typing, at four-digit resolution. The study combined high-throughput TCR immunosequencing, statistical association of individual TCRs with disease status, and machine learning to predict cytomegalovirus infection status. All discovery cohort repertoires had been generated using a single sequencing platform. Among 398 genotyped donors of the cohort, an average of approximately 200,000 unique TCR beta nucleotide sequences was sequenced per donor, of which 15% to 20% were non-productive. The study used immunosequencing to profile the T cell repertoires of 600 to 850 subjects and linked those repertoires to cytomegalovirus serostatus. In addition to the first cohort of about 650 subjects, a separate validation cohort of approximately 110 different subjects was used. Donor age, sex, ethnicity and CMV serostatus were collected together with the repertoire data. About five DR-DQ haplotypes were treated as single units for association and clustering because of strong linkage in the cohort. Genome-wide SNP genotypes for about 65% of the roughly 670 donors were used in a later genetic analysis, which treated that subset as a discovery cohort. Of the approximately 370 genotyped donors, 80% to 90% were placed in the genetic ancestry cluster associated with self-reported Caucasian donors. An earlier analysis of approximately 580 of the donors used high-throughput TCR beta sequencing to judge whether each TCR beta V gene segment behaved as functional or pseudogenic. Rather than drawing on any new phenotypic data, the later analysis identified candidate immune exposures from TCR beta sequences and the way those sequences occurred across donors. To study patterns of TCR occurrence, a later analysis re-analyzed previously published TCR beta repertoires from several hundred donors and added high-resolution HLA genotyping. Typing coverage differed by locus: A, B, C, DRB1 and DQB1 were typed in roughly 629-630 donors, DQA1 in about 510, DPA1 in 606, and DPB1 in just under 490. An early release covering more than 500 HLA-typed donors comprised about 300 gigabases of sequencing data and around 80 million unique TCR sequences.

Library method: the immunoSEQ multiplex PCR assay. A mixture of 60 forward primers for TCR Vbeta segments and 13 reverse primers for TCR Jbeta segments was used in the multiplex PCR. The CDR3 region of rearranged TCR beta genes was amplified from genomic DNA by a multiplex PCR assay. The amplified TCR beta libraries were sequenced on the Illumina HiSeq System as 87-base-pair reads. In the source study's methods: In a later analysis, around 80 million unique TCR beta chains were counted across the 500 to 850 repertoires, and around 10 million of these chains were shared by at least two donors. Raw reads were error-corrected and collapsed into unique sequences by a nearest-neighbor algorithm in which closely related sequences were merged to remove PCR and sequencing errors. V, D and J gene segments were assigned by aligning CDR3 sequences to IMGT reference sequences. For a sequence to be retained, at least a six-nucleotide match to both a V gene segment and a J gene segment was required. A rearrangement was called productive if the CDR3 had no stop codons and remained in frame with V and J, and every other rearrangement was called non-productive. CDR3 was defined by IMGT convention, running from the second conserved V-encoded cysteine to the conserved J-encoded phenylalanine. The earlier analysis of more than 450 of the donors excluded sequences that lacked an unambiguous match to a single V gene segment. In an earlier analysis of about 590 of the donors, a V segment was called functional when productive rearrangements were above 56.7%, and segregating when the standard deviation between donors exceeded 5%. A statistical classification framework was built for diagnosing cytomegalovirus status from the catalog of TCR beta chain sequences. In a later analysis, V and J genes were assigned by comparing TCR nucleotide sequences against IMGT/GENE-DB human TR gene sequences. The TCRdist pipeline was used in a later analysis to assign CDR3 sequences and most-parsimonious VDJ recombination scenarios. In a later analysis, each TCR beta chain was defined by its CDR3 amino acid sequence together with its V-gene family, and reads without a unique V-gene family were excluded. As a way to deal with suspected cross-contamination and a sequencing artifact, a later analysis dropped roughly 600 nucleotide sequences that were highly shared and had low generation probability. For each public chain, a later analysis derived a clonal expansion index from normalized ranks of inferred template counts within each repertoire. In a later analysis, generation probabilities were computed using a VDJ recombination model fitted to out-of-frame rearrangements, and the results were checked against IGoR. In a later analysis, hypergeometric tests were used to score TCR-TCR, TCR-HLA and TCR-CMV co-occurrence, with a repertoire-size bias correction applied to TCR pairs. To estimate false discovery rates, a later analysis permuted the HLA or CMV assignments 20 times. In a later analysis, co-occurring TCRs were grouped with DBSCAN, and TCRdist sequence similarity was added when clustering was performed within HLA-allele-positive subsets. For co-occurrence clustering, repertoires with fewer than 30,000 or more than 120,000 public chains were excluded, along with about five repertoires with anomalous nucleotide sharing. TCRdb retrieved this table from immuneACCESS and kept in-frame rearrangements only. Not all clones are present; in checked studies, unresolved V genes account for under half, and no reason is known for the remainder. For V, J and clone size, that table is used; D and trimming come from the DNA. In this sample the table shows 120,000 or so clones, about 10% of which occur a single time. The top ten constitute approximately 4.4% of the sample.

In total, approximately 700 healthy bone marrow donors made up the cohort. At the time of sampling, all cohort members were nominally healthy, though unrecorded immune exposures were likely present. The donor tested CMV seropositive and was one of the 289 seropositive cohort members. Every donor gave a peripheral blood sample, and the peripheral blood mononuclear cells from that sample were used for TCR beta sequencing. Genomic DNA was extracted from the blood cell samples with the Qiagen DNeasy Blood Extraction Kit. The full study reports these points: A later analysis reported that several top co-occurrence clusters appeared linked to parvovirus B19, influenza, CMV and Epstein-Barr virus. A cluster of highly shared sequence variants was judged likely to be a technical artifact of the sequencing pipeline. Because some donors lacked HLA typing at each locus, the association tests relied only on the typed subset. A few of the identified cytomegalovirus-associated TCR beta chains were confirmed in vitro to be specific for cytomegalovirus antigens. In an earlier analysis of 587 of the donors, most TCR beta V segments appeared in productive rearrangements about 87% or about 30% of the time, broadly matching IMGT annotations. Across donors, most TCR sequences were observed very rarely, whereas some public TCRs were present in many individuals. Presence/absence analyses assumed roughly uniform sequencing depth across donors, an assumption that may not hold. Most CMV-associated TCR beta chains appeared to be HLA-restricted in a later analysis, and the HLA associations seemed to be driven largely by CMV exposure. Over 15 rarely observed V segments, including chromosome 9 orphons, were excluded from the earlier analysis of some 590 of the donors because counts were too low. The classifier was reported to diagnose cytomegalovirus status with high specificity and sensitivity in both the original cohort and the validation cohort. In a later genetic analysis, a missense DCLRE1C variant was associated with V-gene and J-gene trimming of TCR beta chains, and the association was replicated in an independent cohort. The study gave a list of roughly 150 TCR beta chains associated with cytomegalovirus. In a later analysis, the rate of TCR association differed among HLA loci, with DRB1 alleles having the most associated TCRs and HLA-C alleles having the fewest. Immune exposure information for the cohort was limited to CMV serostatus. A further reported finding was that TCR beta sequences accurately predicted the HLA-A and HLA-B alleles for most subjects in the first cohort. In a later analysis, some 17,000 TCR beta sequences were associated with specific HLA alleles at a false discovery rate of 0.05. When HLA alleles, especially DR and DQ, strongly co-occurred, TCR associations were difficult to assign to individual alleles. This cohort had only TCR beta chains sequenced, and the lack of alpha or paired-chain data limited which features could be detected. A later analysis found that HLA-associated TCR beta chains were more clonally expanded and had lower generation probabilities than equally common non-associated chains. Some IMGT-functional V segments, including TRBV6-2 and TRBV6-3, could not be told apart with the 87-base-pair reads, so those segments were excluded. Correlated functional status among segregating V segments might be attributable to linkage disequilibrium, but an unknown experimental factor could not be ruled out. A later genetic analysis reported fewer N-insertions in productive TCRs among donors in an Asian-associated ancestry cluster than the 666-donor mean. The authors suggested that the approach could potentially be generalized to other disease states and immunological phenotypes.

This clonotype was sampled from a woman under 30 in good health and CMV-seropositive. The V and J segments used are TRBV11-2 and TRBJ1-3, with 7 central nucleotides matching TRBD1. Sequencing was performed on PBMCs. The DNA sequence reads TGTGCCAGCAGCTTAGGGACAGGTCCTCCTGGAAACACCATATATTTT. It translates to CASSLGTGPPGNTIYF.